A single sample gave rise to the 19 T cell receptor beta chains below, sequenced in a study of T cell repertoires in ileal Crohn's disease. The repertoire was sequenced with immunoSEQ multiplex PCR; TCRdb's copy has only in-frame clones and lacks some. Of approximately 13,000 clones listed, around 90% are singletons. Sequencing used ileal tissue. All receptors derive from an adult with Crohn's disease.

This chain joins TRBV11-3 and TRBJ2-1; 11 nucleotides align to TRBD2. Germline values: CDR1 SGHNT, CDR2 YENEEA. V lost 3 bases to trimming and J lost 2 bases; unmatched junction nucleotides: 6. The CDR3 runs 17 residues. This chain's CDR3 is CASSFTSGRNPYNEQFF. The CDR3, as DNA: TGTGCCAGCAGCTTTACTAGCGGGAGAAACCCCTACAATGAGCAGTTCTTC.

The chain employs TRBV6-1 and TRBJ1-4, with TRBD1 identical over 8 bases. The CDR3 extends over 15 amino acids. Germline V gene sequence: CDR1 MNHNS, CDR2 SASEGT. V was clipped by 4 bases and J by 5 bases; unmatched bases: 6. The CDR3 region is CASSVQDRANEKLFF. The CDR3, as DNA: TGTGCCAGCAGTGTCCAGGACAGGGCGAATGAAAAACTGTTTTTT.

V is TRBV6-1 and J is TRBJ2-3; D not certain. Germline values: CDR1 MNHNS, CDR2 SASEGT. The V end was cut by 4 bases, the J end by 6 bases, with 11 bases between. The CDR3 is made up of 13 amino acids. The CDR3 DNA reads TGTGCCAGCAGTGCGTGGCCTGCCGATACGCAGTATTTT. Translating gives CASSAWPADTQYF.

The chain's CDR3 is CASSRGTRTYF. In nucleotides, the CDR3 is TGTGCCAGCAGCCGAGGGACTAGAACGTACTTC. The V gene is TRBV28, the J gene TRBJ2-7, with TRBD2 matching 8 bases. This CDR3 spans 11 amino acids. The ends lost 6 bases at V and 12 bases at J; junction bases unmatched: 7. Germline assignment: CDR1 MDHEN and CDR2 SYDVKM.

The chain carries TRBV28 and TRBJ1-5, with TRBD1 matching 10 bases. J gave up 7 bases and V 6 bases, and 18 bases lay outside the gene matches. This CDR3 is 18 amino acids long. Per germline, CDR1 MDHEN and CDR2 SYDVKM. CDR3 residues: CASSPSQRSGQGSQPQHF. The CDR3 DNA follows: TGTGCCAGCAGCCCAAGCCAACGATCGGGACAGGGGAGCCAGCCCCAGCATTTT. Based on the CDR3 plus reference TRBV28 and TRBJ1-5, the full variable domain is DVKVTQSSRYLVKRTGEKVFLECVQDMDHENMFWYRQDPGLGLRLIYFSYDVKMKEKGDIPEGYSVSREKKERFSLILESASTNQTSMYLCASSPSQRSGQGSQPQHFGDGTRLSIL.

This CDR3 is CASRLSEETQYF. CDR3 in DNA: TGTGCAAGTCGCTTATCGGAAGAGACCCAGTACTTC. The chain is built from TRBV12-2 and TRBJ2-5; the table's D gene call, TRBD2, was not cross checked with the DNA. TRBV12-2 is deemed a pseudogene. CDR3 length equals 12 residues.

The chain recombines TRBV6-6 with TRBJ1-1; D not resolved. The V and J ends lost 2 bases and 7 bases respectively, with 11 bases between them. Germline loops: CDR1 MNHNY, CDR2 SVGAGI (reference sequence). The CDR3 is 13 amino acids. CDR3 residues: CASSYSAPGEAFF. CDR3 nucleotides: TGTGCCAGCAGTTACAGCGCGCCGGGTGAAGCTTTCTTT.

Only a few counts were recorded for this clone. The V gene is TRBV21-1, the J gene TRBJ1-3; TRBD1 is the table's D call and was not checked against the DNA. TRBV21-1 is designated a pseudogene. This CDR3 has 14 amino acids. CDR3 DNA sequence: TGTGCCAGCAACCGGGACAGGGATAGAAACACCATATATTTT. Protein sequence: CASNRDRDRNTIYF.

The chain joins TRBV2 to TRBJ2-7; a possible D gene is TRBD1 (6 bases). The V gene lost 5 bases and the J gene lost 2 bases, with 13 bases spanning the gap. The CDR3 consists of 14 residues. Germline CDR1 and CDR2: SNHLY and FYNNEI. The CDR3 loop is CASSSGVLPYEQYF. The CDR3 bases are TGTGCCAGCAGTTCAGGGGTTCTCCCCTACGAGCAGTACTTC.

The V and J genes are TRBV5-1 and TRBJ1-1; D is possibly TRBD1 (5 bases). Germline-derived CDR1 and CDR2 are SGHRS and YFSETQ. Trimming stripped 3 bases from V and 2 bases from J, with 11 bases between. The CDR3 is made up of 14 amino acids. The CDR3 loop is CASSWAWGNTEAFF. The DNA of the CDR3 is TGCGCCAGCAGCTGGGCGTGGGGCAACACTGAAGCTTTCTTT.

This clone was detected once. The chain employs TRBV4-1 and TRBJ2-1; 11 bases map to TRBD2. CDR1 is MGHRA and CDR2 is YSYEKL in the germline V gene. This CDR3 spans 17 amino acids. J gave up 2 bases and V 2 bases, and 5 bases lay outside the gene matches. The CDR3 spells CASSQLGTSGPYNEQFF. CDR3 DNA: TGCGCCAGCAGCCAATTAGGGACTAGCGGTCCCTACAATGAGCAGTTCTTC.

This chain uses TRBV5-6 with TRBJ1-1, with TRBD1 matching over 10 bases. This CDR3 has 14 residues. Losses at the gene ends were 4 bases for V and 9 bases for J; bases not matched to a gene: 9. Germline V gene data show CDR1 as SGHDT and CDR2 as YYEEEE. CDR3 protein: CASSIGTGEGKAFF. The CDR3, as DNA: TGTGCCAGCAGCATCGGGACAGGGGAGGGGAAAGCTTTCTTT. The entire variable domain, with the rest obtained from reference TRBV5-6 and TRBJ1-1, is as follows: DAGVTQSPTHLIKTRGQQVTLRCSPKSGHDTVSWYQQALGQGPQFIFQYYEEEERQRGNFPDRFSGHQFPNYSSELNVNALLLGDSALYLCASSIGTGEGKAFFGQGTRLTVV.

The V and J genes are TRBV11-2 and TRBJ1-1; D gene ambiguous. V lost 4 bases and J lost 1, with 13 bases in between. CDR3 length: 15 residues. Looked up from germline, CDR1 is SGHAT and CDR2 is FQNNGV. The CDR3 nucleotides read TGTGCCAGCAGCTCCCGAGGGTCCAGGAACACTGAAGCTTTCTTT. It is translated as CASSSRGSRNTEAFF.

V usage is TRBV2 and J usage is TRBJ1-1; D ambiguous. The CDR3 spans 14 residues. Per germline, CDR1 SNHLY and CDR2 FYNNEI. Trimming took off 7 bases at V and 0 bases at J, with 12 bases between the two ends. In nucleotides, the CDR3 is TGTGCCAGCATTAAGTCAGACATGAACACTGAAGCTTTCTTT. Translating it yields CASIKSDMNTEAFF.

The CDR3 DNA sequence: TGTGCCAGCACCCAGGGGCCCCACTACGAGCAGTACTTC. Translating it yields CASTQGPHYEQYF. This chain links TRBV4-2 with TRBJ2-7, with a tentative D call TRBD1 (6 bases). Germline CDR1 LGHNA, CDR2 YNFKEQ. V lost 7 bases, J lost 3 bases, and 13 bases lay in between. This CDR3 spans 13 amino acids.

The rearrangement uses TRBV7-9 and TRBJ1-1; 10 bases line up with TRBD1. This CDR3 contains 15 residues. Germline values: CDR1 SEHNR, CDR2 FQNEAQ (reference sequence). Trimming at V came to 3 bases and at J to 4 bases, leaving 5 bases not matched to a gene. The CDR3 nucleotides are TGTGCCAGCAGCTTGCGCGGGACAGGGGTCACTGAAGCTTTCTTT. Its protein is CASSLRGTGVTEAFF. Combining the CDR3 with reference TRBV7-9 and TRBJ1-1 gives the whole variable domain DTGVSQNPRHKITKRGQNVTFRCDPISEHNRLYWYRQTLGQGPEFLTYFQNEAQLEKSRLLSDRFSAERPKGSFSTLEIQRTEQGDSAMYLCASSLRGTGVTEAFFGQGTRLTVV.

The chain combines TRBV5-1 with TRBJ1-1, with D perhaps matching TRBD1 (6 bases). Germline V gene sequence: CDR1 SGHRS, CDR2 YFSETQ. V was pared by 2 bases and J by 11 bases, with 16 bases between. The CDR3 has 13 amino acids. CDR3 sequence: CASSLPDSPVAFF. Here the CDR3 DNA reads TGCGCCAGCAGCTTACCGGACAGCCCTGTGGCTTTCTTT. Together with reference TRBV5-1 and TRBJ1-1, the CDR3 gives the full variable domain: KAGVTQTPRYLIKTRGQQVTLSCSPISGHRSVSWYQQTPGQGLQFLFEYFSETQRNKGNFPGRFSGRQFSNSRSEMNVSTLELGDSALYLCASSLPDSPVAFFGQGTRLTVV.

V is TRBV30 and J is TRBJ1-1; no clear D. Germline V gene lookup returns CDR1 GTSNPN and CDR2 SVGIG (reference sequence). V lost 2 bases to trimming and J lost 5 bases, with 6 bases between them. The CDR3 is 11 residues long. The DNA of the CDR3 is TGTGCCTGGAGTAGAGGGACTGAAGCTTTCTTT. It yields the protein CAWSRGTEAFF.

The gene calls are TRBV7-3 and TRBJ2-1; D gene unclear. V was pared by 5 bases and J by 3 bases, with 11 bases between. CDR1 is SGHTA, CDR2 FQGTGA, per germline. The CDR3 length is 14 residues. CDR3: CASSPSPLYNEQFF. The CDR3 region has the DNA TGTGCCAGCAGCCCCAGTCCCCTCTACAATGAGCAGTTCTTC.